Listed below are T cell receptor beta chains from one sample, sequenced in a study of shared clonotypes between healthy human individuals. Profiled with immunoSEQ multiplex PCR; TCRdb holds only in-frame clones, not every one. The sample has about 690,000 clones, about 90% seen once. Sequences were obtained from memory CD8+ T cells from PBMCs. The receptors derive from a man between 18 and 29 years old in good health. Some clones in this sample may be carry-over from other donors' samples. CDR3s include the opening cysteine and the closing phenylalanine or tryptophan. A D gene is named only where the DNA matches it firmly. Part of the rows lack a size; the others show once, few, many or a class for expanded clones.

v_call: TRBV29-1
d_call: NA
j_call: TRBJ1-1
clone_size: NA
cdr3_nt: TGCAGCGCCCCAGGGACGAACGCCCCTGAAGCTTTCTTT
cdr3_aa: CSAPGTNAPEAFF

v_call: TRBV6-1
d_call: NA
j_call: TRBJ1-4
clone_size: NA
cdr3_nt: TGTGCCAGCAGTGAAGACTTCGAAAAACTGTTTTTT
cdr3_aa: CASSEDFEKLFF

v_call: TRBV6-6
d_call: NA
j_call: TRBJ2-7
clone_size: NA
cdr3_nt: TGTGCCAGTAGTTACTTGGCAGGAAACTACGAGCAGTACTTC
cdr3_aa: CASSYLAGNYEQYF

v_call: TRBV4-1
d_call: TRBD2
j_call: TRBJ2-7
clone_size: NA
cdr3_nt: TGCGCCAGCAGCCGACCCACGCTAGCGGGAACCGAGCAGTACTTC
cdr3_aa: CASSRPTLAGTEQYF

v_call: TRBV10-1
d_call: NA
j_call: TRBJ2-3
clone_size: NA
cdr3_nt: TGCGCCAGCAGCCAGACACCTAGCACAGATACGCAGTATTTT
cdr3_aa: CASSQTPSTDTQYF

v_call: TRBV7-7
d_call: TRBD1
j_call: TRBJ2-3
clone_size: NA
cdr3_nt: TGTGCCAGCAGCCCTGCCAGACAGGGGGGCACAGATACGCAGTATTTT
cdr3_aa: CASSPARQGGTDTQYF

v_call: TRBV5-1
d_call: TRBD2
j_call: TRBJ2-1
clone_size: NA
cdr3_nt: TGCGCCAGCAGCGGAGCCACTAGCGGGAGGTACAATGAGCAGTTCTTC
cdr3_aa: CASSGATSGRYNEQFF

v_call: TRBV7-8
d_call: TRBD2
j_call: TRBJ2-1
clone_size: NA
cdr3_nt: TGTGCCAGCAGCTTAGCCCTAGCGGGAGGGCCCTACAATGAGCAGTTCTTC
cdr3_aa: CASSLALAGGPYNEQFF

v_call: TRBV7-8
d_call: NA
j_call: TRBJ2-1
clone_size: NA
cdr3_nt: TGTGCCAGCAGCGTAGACAAGAACAATGAGCAGTTCTTC
cdr3_aa: CASSVDKNNEQFF

v_call: TRBV4-1
d_call: NA
j_call: TRBJ1-2
clone_size: NA
cdr3_nt: TGCGCCAGCAGCCAACGGCAGCCTACCTATGGCTACACCTTC
cdr3_aa: CASSQRQPTYGYTF

v_call: TRBV5-1
d_call: NA
j_call: TRBJ2-7
clone_size: NA
cdr3_nt: TGCGCCAGCAGCTTGGAGAGGGGGGAATCCTACGAGCAGTACTTC
cdr3_aa: CASSLERGESYEQYF

v_call: TRBV4-1
d_call: NA
j_call: TRBJ2-1
clone_size: NA
cdr3_nt: TGCGCCAGCAGCCTTAGCGGAGCCCCCTACAATGAGCAGTTCTTC
cdr3_aa: CASSLSGAPYNEQFF

v_call: TRBV4-1
d_call: TRBD1
j_call: TRBJ2-3
clone_size: NA
cdr3_nt: TGCGCCAGCAGCTCGCAGGGACAGGGGAGAGATACGCAGTATTTT
cdr3_aa: CASSSQGQGRDTQYF

v_call: TRBV5-1
d_call: NA
j_call: TRBJ2-7
clone_size: NA
cdr3_nt: TGCGCCAGCAGCGACACAGGGATTAGCGGGTTTGCCTACGAGCAGTACTTC
cdr3_aa: CASSDTGISGFAYEQYF

v_call: TRBV4-1
d_call: TRBD2
j_call: TRBJ2-3
clone_size: NA
cdr3_nt: TGCGCCAGCAGCGCCTACCAGCCGGGACTAGCGGGAGAAGATACGCAGTATTTT
cdr3_aa: CASSAYQPGLAGEDTQYF

v_call: TRBV7-8
d_call: NA
j_call: TRBJ1-1
clone_size: once
cdr3_nt: TGTGCCAGCAGCCCCAGGGCAGAAAGGATGAACACTGAAGCTTTCTTT
cdr3_aa: CASSPRAERMNTEAFF

v_call: TRBV2
d_call: TRBD1
j_call: TRBJ2-5
clone_size: NA
cdr3_nt: TGTGCCAGCAGTGGGGGAGACAGGGACGGGGAGACCCAGTACTTC
cdr3_aa: CASSGGDRDGETQYF

v_call: TRBV4-1
d_call: TRBD1
j_call: TRBJ2-7
clone_size: NA
cdr3_nt: TGCGCCAGCAGCCCCGGACAGGGAATCTCCTACGAGCAGTACTTC
cdr3_aa: CASSPGQGISYEQYF

v_call: TRBV11-2
d_call: NA
j_call: TRBJ2-5
clone_size: NA
cdr3_nt: TGTGCCAGCAGCTTGCACCCGGGCTCGATGGAGACCCAGTACTTC
cdr3_aa: CASSLHPGSMETQYF

v_call: TRBV28
d_call: NA
j_call: TRBJ2-3
clone_size: NA
cdr3_nt: TGTGCCAGCAGTTCATATCGTCTGTATTTT
cdr3_aa: CASSSYRLYF

v_call: TRBV4-1
d_call: TRBD1
j_call: TRBJ2-2
clone_size: NA
cdr3_nt: TGCGCCAGCAGCCAAGCAACAGGGGTATTAGTTCCCGGGGAGCTGTTTTTT
cdr3_aa: CASSQATGVLVPGELFF

v_call: TRBV28
d_call: NA
j_call: TRBJ2-7
clone_size: NA
cdr3_nt: TGTGCCAGCAGTCCCGGAGGGTGGGGACCCAAATCCTACGAGCAGTACTTC
cdr3_aa: CASSPGGWGPKSYEQYF

v_call: TRBV9
d_call: NA
j_call: TRBJ2-2
clone_size: NA
cdr3_nt: TGTGCCAGCAGCGTAGGGGGGTTTCCTTTAGCCGGGGAGCTGTTTTTT
cdr3_aa: CASSVGGFPLAGELFF